The clone carrying this TCR beta chain has only one observation. Primers: 60 V beta forward and 13 J beta reverse. Sequenced by immunoSEQ multiplex PCR; TCRdb stores in-frame clones only, minus some. The repertoire holds 99,000 or so clones, with around 80% as singletons. This specimen comes from a study of glioma-infiltrating T cells after dendritic cell vaccination. Study-wide background: Between 2003 and 2012, patients got autologous tumor lysate-pulsed dendritic cell vaccines.

The time point is: after dendritic cell vaccination, including at tumor progression/relapse. CDR1 and CDR2 (germline): SGHKS, YYEKEE (reference sequence). Trimming removed 1 base at V and 1 base at J, with 12 bases between. The CDR3 length is 16 residues. This receptor was obtained from a human donor with glioblastoma. J is TRBJ1-5 and V is TRBV5-5; D gene ambiguous. The sequencing here drew on blood, taken after dendritic cell vaccination. The CDR3 is CASSLWGGRSNQPQHF. CDR3 in DNA: TGTGCCAGCAGCTTGTGGGGAGGGAGAAGCAATCAGCCCCAGCATTTT.